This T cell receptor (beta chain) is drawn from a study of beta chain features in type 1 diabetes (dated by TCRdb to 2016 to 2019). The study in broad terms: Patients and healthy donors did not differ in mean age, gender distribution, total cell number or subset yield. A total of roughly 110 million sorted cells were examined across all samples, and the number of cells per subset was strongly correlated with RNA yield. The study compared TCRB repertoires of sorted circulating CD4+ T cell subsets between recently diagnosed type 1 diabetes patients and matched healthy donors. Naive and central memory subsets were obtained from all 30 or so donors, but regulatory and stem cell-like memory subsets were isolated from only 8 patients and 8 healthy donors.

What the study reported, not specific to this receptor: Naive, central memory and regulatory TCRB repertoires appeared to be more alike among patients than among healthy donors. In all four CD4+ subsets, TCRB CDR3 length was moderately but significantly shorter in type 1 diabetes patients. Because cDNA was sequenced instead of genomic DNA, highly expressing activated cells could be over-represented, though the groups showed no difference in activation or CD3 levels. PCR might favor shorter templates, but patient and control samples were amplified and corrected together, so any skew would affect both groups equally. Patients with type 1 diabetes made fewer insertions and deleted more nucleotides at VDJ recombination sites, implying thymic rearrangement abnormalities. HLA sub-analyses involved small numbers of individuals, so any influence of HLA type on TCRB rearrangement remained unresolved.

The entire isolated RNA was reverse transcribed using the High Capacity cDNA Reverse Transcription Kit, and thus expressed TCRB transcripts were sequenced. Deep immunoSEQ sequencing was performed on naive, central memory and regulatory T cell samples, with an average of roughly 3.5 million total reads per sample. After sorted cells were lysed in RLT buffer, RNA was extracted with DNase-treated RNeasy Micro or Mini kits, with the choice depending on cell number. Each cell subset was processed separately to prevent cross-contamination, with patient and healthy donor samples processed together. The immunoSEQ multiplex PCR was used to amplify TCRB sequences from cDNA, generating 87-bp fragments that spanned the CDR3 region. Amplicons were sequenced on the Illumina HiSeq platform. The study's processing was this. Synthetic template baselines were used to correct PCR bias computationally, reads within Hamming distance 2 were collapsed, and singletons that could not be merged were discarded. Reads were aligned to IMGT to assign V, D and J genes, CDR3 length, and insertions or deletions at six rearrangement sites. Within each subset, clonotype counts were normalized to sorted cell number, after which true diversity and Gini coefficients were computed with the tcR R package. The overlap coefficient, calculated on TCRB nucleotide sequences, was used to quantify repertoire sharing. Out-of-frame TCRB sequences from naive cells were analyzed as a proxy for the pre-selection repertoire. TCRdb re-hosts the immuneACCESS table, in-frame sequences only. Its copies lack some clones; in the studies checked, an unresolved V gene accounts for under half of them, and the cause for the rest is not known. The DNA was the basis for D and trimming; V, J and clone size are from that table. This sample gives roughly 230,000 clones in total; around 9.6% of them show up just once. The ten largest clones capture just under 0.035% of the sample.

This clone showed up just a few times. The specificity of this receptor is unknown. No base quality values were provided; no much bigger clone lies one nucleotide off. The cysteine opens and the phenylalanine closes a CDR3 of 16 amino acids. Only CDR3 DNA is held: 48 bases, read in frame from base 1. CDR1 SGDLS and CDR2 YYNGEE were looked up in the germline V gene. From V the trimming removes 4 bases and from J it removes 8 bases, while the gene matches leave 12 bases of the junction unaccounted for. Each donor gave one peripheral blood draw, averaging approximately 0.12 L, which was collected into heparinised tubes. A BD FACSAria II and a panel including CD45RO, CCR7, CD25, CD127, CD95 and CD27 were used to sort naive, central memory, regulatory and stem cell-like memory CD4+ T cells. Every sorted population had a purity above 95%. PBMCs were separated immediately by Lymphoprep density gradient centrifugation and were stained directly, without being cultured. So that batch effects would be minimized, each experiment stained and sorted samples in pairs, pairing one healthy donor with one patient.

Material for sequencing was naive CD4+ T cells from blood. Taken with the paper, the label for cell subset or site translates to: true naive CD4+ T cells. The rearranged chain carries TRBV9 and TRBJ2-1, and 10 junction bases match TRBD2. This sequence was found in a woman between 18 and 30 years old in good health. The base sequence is TGTGCCAGCAGCCTCTTAGCGGGGGGCCGTCGGGATGAGCAGTTCTTC. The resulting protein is CASSLLAGGRRDEQFF.